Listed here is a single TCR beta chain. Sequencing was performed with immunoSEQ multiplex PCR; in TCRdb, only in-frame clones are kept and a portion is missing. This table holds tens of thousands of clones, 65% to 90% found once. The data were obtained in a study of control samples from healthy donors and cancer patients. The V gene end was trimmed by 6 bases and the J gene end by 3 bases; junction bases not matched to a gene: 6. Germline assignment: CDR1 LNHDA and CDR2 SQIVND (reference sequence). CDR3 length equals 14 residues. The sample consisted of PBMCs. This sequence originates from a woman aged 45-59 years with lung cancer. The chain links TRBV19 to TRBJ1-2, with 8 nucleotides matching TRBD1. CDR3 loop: CASRPTGDDYGYTF. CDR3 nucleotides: TGTGCCAGTAGGCCGACAGGGGACGACTATGGCTACACCTTC.